The clone carrying this T cell receptor (beta chain) was counted ten times or more. This CDR3 has 14 amino acids. Germline lookup yields CDR1 MDHEN and CDR2 SYDVKM. Trimming cost V 3 bases and J 2 bases, with 9 bases left between them. The data are from a study of regulatory T cells in long-lasting Graves disease. Arm-PCR of CDR3 regions with iRepertoire HTBI primers generated TCR beta libraries. Source study methods: From all samples, identification returned 14 TRBJ and approximately 62 TRBV segments. TCRdb independently ran MiXCR on the multiplex PCR reads; one entry per CDR3 protein. TCRdb's processing, not the authors', yielded these V and J calls. The table has about 290,000 distinct CDR3 sequences, around 20% seen once; the top ten hold more than 55%. This sample's time point: persistent/refractory GD, antithyroid drugs over 5 years with positive TRAb. Scientists built the TCR library using RNA that was extracted from PBMCs.

The V call is TRBV28, the J call TRBJ2-3; no firm D call. This TCR was sampled from a female donor with Graves disease. The material was peripheral blood mononuclear cells (PBMCs), obtained when the disease was refractory, from a patient treated with antithyroid drugs. The CDR3 loop is CASSLDGPTDTQYF. The CDR3 nucleotides read TGTGCCAGCAGTTTGGACGGTCCCACAGATACGCAGTATTTT.